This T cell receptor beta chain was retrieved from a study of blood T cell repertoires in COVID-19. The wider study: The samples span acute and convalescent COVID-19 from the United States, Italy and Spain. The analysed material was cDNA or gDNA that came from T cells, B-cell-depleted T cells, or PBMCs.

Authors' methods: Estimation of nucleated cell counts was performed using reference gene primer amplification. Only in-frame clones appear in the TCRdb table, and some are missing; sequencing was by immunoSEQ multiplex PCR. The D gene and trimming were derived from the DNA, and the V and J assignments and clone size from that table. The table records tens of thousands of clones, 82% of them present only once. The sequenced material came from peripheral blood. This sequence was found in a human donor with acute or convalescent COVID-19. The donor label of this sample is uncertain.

In DNA form, the CDR3 reads TGCAGTGCTAGTGTAAGCGGAGGAAATGAGCAGTTCTTC. It codes for CSASVSGGNEQFF. This sequence joins TRBV20-1 and TRBJ2-1; maybe TRBD2 (5 bases). V was shortened by 3 bases and J by 7 bases, with 13 bases between the two germline ends. Germline V CDR1 and CDR2: DFQATT, SNEGSKA (reference sequence). This CDR3 spans 13 amino acids.